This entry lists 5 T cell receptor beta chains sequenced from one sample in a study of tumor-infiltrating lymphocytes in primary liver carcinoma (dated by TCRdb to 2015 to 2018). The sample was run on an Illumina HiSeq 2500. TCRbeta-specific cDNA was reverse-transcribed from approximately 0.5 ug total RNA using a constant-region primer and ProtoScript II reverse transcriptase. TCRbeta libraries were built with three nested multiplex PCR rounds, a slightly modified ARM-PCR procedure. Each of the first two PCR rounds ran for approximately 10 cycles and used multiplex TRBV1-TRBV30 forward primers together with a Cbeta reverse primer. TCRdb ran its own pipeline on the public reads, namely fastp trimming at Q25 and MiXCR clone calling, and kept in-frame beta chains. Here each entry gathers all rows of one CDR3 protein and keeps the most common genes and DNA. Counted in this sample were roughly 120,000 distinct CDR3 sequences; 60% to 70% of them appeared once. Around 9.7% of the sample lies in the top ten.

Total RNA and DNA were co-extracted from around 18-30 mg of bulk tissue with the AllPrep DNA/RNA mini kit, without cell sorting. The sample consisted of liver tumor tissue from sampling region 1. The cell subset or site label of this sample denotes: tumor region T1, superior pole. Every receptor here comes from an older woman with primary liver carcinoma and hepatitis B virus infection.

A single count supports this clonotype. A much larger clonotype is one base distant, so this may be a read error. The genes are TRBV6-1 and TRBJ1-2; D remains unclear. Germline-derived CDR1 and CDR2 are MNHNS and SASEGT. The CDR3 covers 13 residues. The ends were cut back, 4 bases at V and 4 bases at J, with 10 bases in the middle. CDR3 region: CASSGGGSYGYTF. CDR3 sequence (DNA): TGTGCCAGCAGTGGAGGCGGATCCTATGGCTACACCTTC.

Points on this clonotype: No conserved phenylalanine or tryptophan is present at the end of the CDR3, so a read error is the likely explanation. CDR3 coding DNA: TGTGCCAGCAGCTTAGTTGGGACTAGCGTGACCAATGAGCAGTTCTCC. It is translated as CASSLVGTSVTNEQFS. The rearrangement joins TRBV7-8 to TRBJ2-1; 10 bases line up with TRBD2. V dropped 1 base and J dropped 6; count of bases not matched to a gene: 6. Germline CDR1 SGHVS, CDR2 FQNEAQ. This CDR3 is 16 amino acids long.

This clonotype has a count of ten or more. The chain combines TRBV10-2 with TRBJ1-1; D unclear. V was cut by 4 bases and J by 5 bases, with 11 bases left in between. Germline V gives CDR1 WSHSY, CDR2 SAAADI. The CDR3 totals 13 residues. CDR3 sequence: CASSGAQVTEAFF. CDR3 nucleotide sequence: TGCGCCAGCAGTGGGGCCCAAGTGACTGAAGCTTTCTTT.

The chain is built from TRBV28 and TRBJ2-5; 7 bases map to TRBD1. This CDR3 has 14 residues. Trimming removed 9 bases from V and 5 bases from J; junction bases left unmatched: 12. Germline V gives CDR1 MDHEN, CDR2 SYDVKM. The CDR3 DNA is TGTGCCAGAAGAACCCCAGGGGGTCGGGAGACCCAGTACTTC. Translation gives CARRTPGGRETQYF.

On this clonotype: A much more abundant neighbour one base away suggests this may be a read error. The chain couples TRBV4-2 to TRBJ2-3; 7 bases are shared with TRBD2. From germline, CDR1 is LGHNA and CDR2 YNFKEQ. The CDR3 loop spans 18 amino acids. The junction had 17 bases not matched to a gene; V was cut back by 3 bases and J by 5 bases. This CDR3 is CASSHSRLTGGAKDTQYF. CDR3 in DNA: TGTGCCAGCAGCCATTCCCGACTAACGGGAGGTGCGAAAGATACGCAGTATTTT.